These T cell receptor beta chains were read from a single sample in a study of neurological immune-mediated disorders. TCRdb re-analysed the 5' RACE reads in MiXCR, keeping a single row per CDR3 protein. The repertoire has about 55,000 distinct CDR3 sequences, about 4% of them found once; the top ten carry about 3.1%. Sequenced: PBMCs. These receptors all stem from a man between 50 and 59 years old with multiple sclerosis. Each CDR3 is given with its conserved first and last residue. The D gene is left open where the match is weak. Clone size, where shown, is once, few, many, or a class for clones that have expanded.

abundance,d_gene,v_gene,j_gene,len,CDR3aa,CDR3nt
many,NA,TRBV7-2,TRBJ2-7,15,CASSLRTDRAYEQYF,TGTGCCAGCAGCTTAAGGACCGACAGAGCCTACGAGCAGTACTTC
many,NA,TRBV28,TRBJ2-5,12,CAGQQRGETQYF,TGTGCCGGCCAGCAGAGGGGAGAGACCCAGTACTTC
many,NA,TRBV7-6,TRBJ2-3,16,CASSLAPGTSTDTQYF,TGTGCCAGCAGCTTAGCGCCCGGAACTAGCACAGATACGCAGTATTTT
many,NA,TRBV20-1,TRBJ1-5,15,CSAITWGASNQPQHF,TGCAGTGCTATCACCTGGGGGGCGAGCAATCAGCCCCAGCATTTT
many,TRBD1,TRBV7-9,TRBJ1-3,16,CASSAGTGLSGNTIYF,TGTGCCAGCAGCGCCGGGACAGGGCTCTCTGGAAACACCATATATTTT
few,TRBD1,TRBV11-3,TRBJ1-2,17,CASSREDRVIGNYGYTF,TGTGCCAGCAGCCGAGAGGACAGGGTGATTGGTAACTATGGCTACACCTTC
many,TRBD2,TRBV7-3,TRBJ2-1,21,CASSLPGLAGEGEKGDNEQFF,TGTGCCAGCAGCTTACCCGGACTAGCGGGAGAAGGTGAGAAGGGTGACAATGAGCAGTTCTTC
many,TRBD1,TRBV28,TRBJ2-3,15,CASSLLQGALDTQYF,TGTGCCAGCAGTTTACTACAGGGGGCGTTGGATACGCAGTATTTT
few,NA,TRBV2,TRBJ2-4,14,CAKQGALAKNIQYF,TGTGCCAAACAGGGAGCTCTAGCCAAAAACATTCAGTACTTC
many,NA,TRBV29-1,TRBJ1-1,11,CSVSKNTEAFF,TGCAGCGTTTCCAAGAACACTGAAGCTTTCTTT
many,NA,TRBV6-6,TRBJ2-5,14,CASSRASVQETQYF,TGTGCCAGCAGCCGAGCTAGCGTCCAAGAGACCCAGTACTTC
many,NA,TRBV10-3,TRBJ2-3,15,CAISEFGGEADTQYF,TGTGCCATCAGTGAGTTTGGCGGCGAAGCAGATACGCAGTATTTT
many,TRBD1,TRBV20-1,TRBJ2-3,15,CSAVALGQVTDTQYF,TGCAGTGCTGTTGCTCTGGGACAGGTTACAGATACGCAGTATTTT
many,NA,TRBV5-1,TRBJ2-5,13,CASSVGPQETQYF,TGCGCCAGCAGCGTGGGACCTCAAGAGACCCAGTACTTC
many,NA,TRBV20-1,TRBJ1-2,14,CSASLSSRMDGYTF,TGCAGTGCTAGTCTGAGTTCGAGAATGGATGGCTACACCTTC
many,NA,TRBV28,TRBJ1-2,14,CASSLAGANYGYTF,TGTGCCAGCAGTTTGGCAGGGGCTAACTATGGCTACACCTTC
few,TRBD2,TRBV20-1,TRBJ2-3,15,CSSIAEAGGPGTQYF,TGCAGTTCAATCGCCGAAGCGGGAGGGCCAGGTACGCAGTATTTT
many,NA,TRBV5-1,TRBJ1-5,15,CASSLAWGENQPQHF,TGCGCCAGCAGCTTGGCCTGGGGAGAGAATCAGCCCCAGCATTTT
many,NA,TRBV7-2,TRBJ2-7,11,CASSPSYEQYF,TGTGCCAGCAGCCCATCCTACGAGCAGTACTTC
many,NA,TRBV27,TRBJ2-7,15,CASSLEGQPPGEQYF,TGTGCCAGCAGTTTAGAAGGACAGCCGCCGGGGGAGCAGTACTTC
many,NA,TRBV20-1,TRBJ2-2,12,CSAEYRAGELFF,TGCAGTGCTGAATACAGGGCTGGGGAGCTGTTTTTT
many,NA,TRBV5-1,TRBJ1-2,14,CASRVQAQPYGYTF,TGCGCCAGCAGGGTGCAGGCCCAACCCTATGGCTACACCTTC
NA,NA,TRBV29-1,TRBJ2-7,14,CSVEVGDGSYEQYF,TGCAGCGTTGAAGTGGGGGACGGTTCCTACGAGCAGTACTTC
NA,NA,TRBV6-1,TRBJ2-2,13,CASSVSHTGELFF,TGTGCCAGCAGTGTGTCGCACACCGGGGAGCTGTTTTTT